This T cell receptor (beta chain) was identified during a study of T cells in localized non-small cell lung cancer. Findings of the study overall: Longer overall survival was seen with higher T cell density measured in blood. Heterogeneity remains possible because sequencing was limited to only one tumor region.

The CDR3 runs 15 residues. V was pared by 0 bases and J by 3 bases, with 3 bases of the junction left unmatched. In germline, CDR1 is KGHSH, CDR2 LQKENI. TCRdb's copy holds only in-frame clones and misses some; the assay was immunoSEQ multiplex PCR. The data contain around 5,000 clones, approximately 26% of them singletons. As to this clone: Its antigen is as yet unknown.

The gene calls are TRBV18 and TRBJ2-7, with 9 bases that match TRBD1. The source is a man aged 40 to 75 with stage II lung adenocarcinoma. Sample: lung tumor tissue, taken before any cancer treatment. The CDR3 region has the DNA TGTGCCAGCTCACCACCGACAGGGGGGAACTACGAGCAGTACTTC. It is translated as CASSPPTGGNYEQYF.